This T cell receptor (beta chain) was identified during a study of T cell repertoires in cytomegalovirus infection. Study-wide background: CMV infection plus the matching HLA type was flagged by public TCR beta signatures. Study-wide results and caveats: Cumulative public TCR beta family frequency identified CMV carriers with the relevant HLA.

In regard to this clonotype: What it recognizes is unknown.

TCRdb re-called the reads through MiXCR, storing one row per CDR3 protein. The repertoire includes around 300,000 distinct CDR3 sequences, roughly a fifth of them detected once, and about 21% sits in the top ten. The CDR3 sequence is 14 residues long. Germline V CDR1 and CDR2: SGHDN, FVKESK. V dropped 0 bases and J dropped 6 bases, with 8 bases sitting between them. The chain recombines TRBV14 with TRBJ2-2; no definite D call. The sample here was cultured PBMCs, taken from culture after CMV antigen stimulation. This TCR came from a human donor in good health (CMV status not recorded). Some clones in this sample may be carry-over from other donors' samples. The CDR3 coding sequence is TGTGCCAGCAGCCAAGATATCCCGCCCGGGGAGCTGTTTTTT. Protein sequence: CASSQDIPPGELFF.